The 2 T cell receptor beta chains below all came from one sample that was sequenced in a study of T cells in localized non-small cell lung cancer. Method: immunoSEQ multiplex PCR; TCRdb's copy keeps in-frame clones and lacks some. The table lists more than 15,000 clones, about 91% of them singletons. The starting material was peripheral blood, obtained before any cancer treatment. The receptors stem from a woman between 40 and 69 years old with stage I lung adenocarcinoma.

The chain couples TRBV30 to TRBJ2-7, with 7 nucleotides matching TRBD1. This CDR3 has 13 residues. V gave up 5 bases and J gave up 4 bases; unmatched junction bases: 8. Germline V gene lookup returns CDR1 GTSNPN and CDR2 SVGIG (reference sequence). CDR3: CAWDGQDTYEQYF. Written as DNA, the CDR3 is TGTGCCTGGGACGGACAGGACACATACGAGCAGTACTTC.

The chain is built from TRBV30 and TRBJ2-1; D uncertain. V lost 2 bases to trimming and J lost 7 bases, with 12 bases between them. The CDR3 runs 13 residues. Germline CDR1 reads GTSNPN; CDR2 reads SVGIG (reference sequence). In DNA form, the CDR3 reads TGTGCCTGGAGTAGTTGGACCGGAAATGAGCAGTTCTTC. As protein: CAWSSWTGNEQFF.